Below, 19 T cell receptor beta chains from the same sample are listed, as sequenced in a study of T cell responses to AZD1222 COVID-19 vaccine. Only in-frame clones appear in the TCRdb table, and some are missing; sequencing was by immunoSEQ multiplex PCR. This sample carries tens of thousands of clones, roughly 90% of them seen once, and the ten largest clones take roughly 8.3%. Sequenced here: peripheral blood, sampled on day 0 of AZD1222 vaccination. Every receptor here comes from an adult in good health.

The chain uses TRBV2 and TRBJ1-2; 9 bases are a match to TRBD1. Germline V lookup: CDR1 SNHLY, CDR2 FYNNEI. V gave up 9 bases and J gave up 3 bases; unmatched junction bases: 5. This CDR3 is 13 amino acids long. The CDR3 DNA reads TGTGCCAGTAAGAGGGACAGGGACTATGGCTACACCTTC. Its translation is CASKRDRDYGYTF.

The chain recombines TRBV19 with TRBJ1-5; weak D call: TRBD1 (6 bases). CDR3 size: 15 residues. The germline CDR1 and CDR2 sequences are LNHDA and SQIVND (reference sequence). The V and J ends lost 1 base and 5 bases respectively, with 12 bases between them. The CDR3 spells CASSIGGGGHQPQHF. CDR3 bases: TGTGCCAGTAGTATAGGAGGGGGAGGGCATCAGCCCCAGCATTTT.

The chain combines TRBV6-4 with TRBJ2-3, with a tentative D call TRBD2 (5 bases). The ends were cut back, 1 base at V and 4 bases at J, with 12 bases in the middle. The CDR3 extends over 15 amino acids. Germline lookup yields CDR1 MRHNA and CDR2 SNTAGT. The CDR3 sequence: CASSDFASSADTQYF. In nucleotides, the CDR3 is TGTGCCAGCAGTGACTTTGCTAGTAGCGCAGATACGCAGTATTTT.

V gene TRBV25-1 combines with J gene TRBJ2-5; D is unresolved. The CDR3 has 16 residues. Germline V gene data show CDR1 as MGHDK and CDR2 as SYGVNS. Trimming removed 1 base at V and 5 bases at J, with 17 bases between. The CDR3 loop reads CASSESPFGVGETQYF. Written as DNA, the CDR3 is TGTGCCAGCAGTGAATCCCCTTTTGGGGTAGGGGAGACCCAGTACTTC.

The chain has TRBV5-5 and TRBJ2-5; TRBD1 might be the D (5 bases). Trimming cost V 4 bases and J 1 base, with 14 bases left between them. CDR3 length: 15 amino acids. Germline loops: CDR1 SGHKS, CDR2 YYEKEE (reference sequence). The CDR3 coding sequence is TGTGCCAGCAGCGGGGCCCGGGCCATCCAAGAGACCCAGTACTTC. This gives the protein CASSGARAIQETQYF.

This clone was seen a single time. The V gene is TRBV7-8, the J gene TRBJ2-1; 9 nucleotides agree with TRBD1. V trimming: 5 bases; J trimming: 5 bases; junction bases outside the gene matches: 7. The CDR3 spans 15 residues. Germline V lookup: CDR1 SGHVS, CDR2 FQNEAQ. CDR3 bases: TGTGCCAGCAGCAGTCGGACAGGGGCAAACAATGAGCAGTTCTTC. The encoded protein is CASSSRTGANNEQFF.

The V gene is TRBV15, the J gene TRBJ2-6; D unresolved. V was cut by 2 bases and J by 3 bases, with 14 bases left in between. This CDR3 spans 17 amino acids. Germline loops: CDR1 LNHNV, CDR2 YYDKDF (reference sequence). The CDR3 DNA reads TGTGCCACCAGCAGACTCACAGTAGCTGATGGGGCCAACGTCCTGACTTTC. As protein: CATSRLTVADGANVLTF.

The rearrangement links TRBV6-6 to TRBJ1-1, with TRBD1 matching over 8 bases. Germline CDR1 reads MNHNY; CDR2 reads SVGAGI (reference sequence). The CDR3 loop spans 15 amino acids. V shed 6 bases and J 1 base; nucleotides not matched to a gene: 7. The CDR3 region is CASSSPDRGNTEAFF. Written as DNA, the CDR3 is TGTGCCAGCAGCTCACCCGACAGGGGGAACACTGAAGCTTTCTTT.

The chain has TRBV7-9 and TRBJ1-3; D not resolved. Germline V CDR1 and CDR2: SEHNR, FQNEAQ (reference sequence). The V end was cut by 5 bases, the J end by 6 bases, with 14 bases between. The CDR3 is 14 amino acids. The CDR3, as DNA: TGTGCCAGCAGCCCTCCCGACGGTGTAAACACCATATATTTT. Translation: CASSPPDGVNTIYF.

The chain recombines TRBV6-5 with TRBJ1-1; unclear D gene. Trimming stripped 2 bases from V and 4 bases from J, with 8 bases between. CDR1 and CDR2 (germline): MNHEY, SVGAGI. This CDR3 has 13 residues. The CDR3 spells CASSYRRSTEAFF. CDR3 DNA sequence: TGTGCCAGCAGTTACCGTAGGAGCACTGAAGCTTTCTTT.

The chain joins TRBV27 to TRBJ1-4; no firm D call. The CDR3 totals 15 residues. Trimming cost V 5 bases and J 3 bases, with 13 bases left between them. Germline values: CDR1 MNHEY, CDR2 SMNVEV (reference sequence). The CDR3 DNA reads TGTGCCAGCAGTCTGCAGACGAAACCTAATGAAAAACTGTTTTTT. Translated, it gives CASSLQTKPNEKLFF.

This chain links TRBV19 with TRBJ1-3; the D is unclear. The CDR3 has 13 amino acids. Germline CDR1 and CDR2: LNHDA and SQIVND (reference sequence). With 8 bases removed from V and 2 bases from J, the gap between germline ends came to 10 bases. The CDR3 nucleotides read TGTGCCAGTGCCGAAGACCCTGGAAACACCATATATTTT. This encodes CASAEDPGNTIYF. The entire variable domain, with the rest obtained from reference TRBV19 and TRBJ1-3, is as follows: DGGITQSPKYLFRKEGQNVTLSCEQNLNHDAMYWYRQDPGQGLRLIYYSQIVNDFQKGDIAEGYSVSREKKESFPLTVTSAQKNPTAFYLCASAEDPGNTIYFGEGSWLTVV.

The chain has TRBV19 and TRBJ1-6, with D perhaps matching TRBD1 (6 bases). Germline assignment: CDR1 LNHDA and CDR2 SQIVND (reference sequence). V dropped 3 bases and J dropped 10 bases, with 22 bases sitting between them. The length of the CDR3 is 17 residues. The CDR3 DNA reads as TGTGCCAGTAGTATCTCAAAGGCGACAGGATCGTACTCACCCCTCCACTTT. As protein: CASSISKATGSYSPLHF.

The chain links TRBV5-6 to TRBJ2-3, with TRBD2 identical over 12 bases. V gave up 4 bases and J gave up 5 bases; unmatched junction bases: 8. CDR1 SGHDT and CDR2 YYEEEE come from the germline V gene. CDR3 length: 16 residues. The CDR3 loop is CASSLRTSGTRDTQYF. CDR3 nucleotides: TGTGCCAGCAGCCTCCGGACTAGCGGGACGAGAGATACGCAGTATTTT.

The chain couples TRBV2 to TRBJ2-1; D is possibly TRBD2 (6 bases). Germline V lookup: CDR1 SNHLY, CDR2 FYNNEI. There are 15 residues in the CDR3. The germline V and J ends were trimmed by 4 bases and 2 bases, with 12 bases remaining between them. CDR3 sequence (DNA): TGTGCCAGCAGTGGCGAGGGGAGGACCTACAATGAGCAGTTCTTC. Translated, it gives CASSGEGRTYNEQFF.

V and J are TRBV19 and TRBJ2-7; 9 nucleotides agree with TRBD2. V dropped 10 bases and J dropped 7; count of bases not matched to a gene: 11. The CDR3 contains 13 residues. Per the germline V gene, CDR1 is LNHDA and CDR2 is SQIVND (reference sequence). CDR3 in amino acids: CATTSASGIEQYF. CDR3 in DNA: TGTGCCACCACGTCGGCTAGCGGGATTGAGCAGTACTTC.

CDR3 sequence (DNA): TGTGCCAGCAGCTTACCCATTGCGCTAGCGGGAGGAGGGCAAGAGACCCAGTACTTC. It encodes CASSLPIALAGGGQETQYF. This rearrangement joins TRBV7-2 to TRBJ2-5, with 11 bases fitting TRBD2. Germline V CDR1 and CDR2: SGHTA, FQGNSA. V was clipped by 2 bases and J by 2 bases; unmatched bases: 13. The CDR3 is made up of 19 amino acids.

The V and J genes are TRBV19 and TRBJ2-5; the D call may be TRBD1 or TRBD2 (5 bases each). Germline V CDR1 and CDR2: LNHDA, SQIVND (reference sequence). V was cut by 6 bases and J by 4 bases, with 9 bases left in between. This CDR3 region has 12 residues. The CDR3 sequence is CASRGEAETQYF. The CDR3 DNA reads as TGTGCCAGTAGGGGGGAAGCAGAGACCCAGTACTTC.

A remark on this clone: Within the sample, other DNA sequences also encode this same CDR3. This sequence joins TRBV11-2 and TRBJ1-2, with 7 bases lining up with TRBD1. The V segment lost 5 bases and the J segment 2 bases; nucleotides outside the gene matches: 5. The CDR3 spans 14 residues. Germline CDR1 reads SGHAT; CDR2 reads FQNNGV. The CDR3 region has the DNA TGTGCCAGCAGCCCCTTGACAGGGAACTATGGCTACACCTTC. It is translated as CASSPLTGNYGYTF.